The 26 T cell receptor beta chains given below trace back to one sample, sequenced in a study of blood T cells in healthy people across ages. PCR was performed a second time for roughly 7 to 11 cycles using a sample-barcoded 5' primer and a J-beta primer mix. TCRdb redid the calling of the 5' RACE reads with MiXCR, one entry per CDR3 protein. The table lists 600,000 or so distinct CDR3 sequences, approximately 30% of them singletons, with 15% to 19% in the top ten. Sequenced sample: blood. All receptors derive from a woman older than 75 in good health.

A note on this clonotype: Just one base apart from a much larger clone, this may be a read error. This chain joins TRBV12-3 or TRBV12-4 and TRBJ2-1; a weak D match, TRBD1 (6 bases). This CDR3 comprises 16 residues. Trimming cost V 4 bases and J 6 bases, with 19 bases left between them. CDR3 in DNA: TGTGCCAGCAGTTCCCACCCACCCAGGGGACGCAATGAGCAGTTCTTC. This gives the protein CASSSHPPRGRNEQFF.

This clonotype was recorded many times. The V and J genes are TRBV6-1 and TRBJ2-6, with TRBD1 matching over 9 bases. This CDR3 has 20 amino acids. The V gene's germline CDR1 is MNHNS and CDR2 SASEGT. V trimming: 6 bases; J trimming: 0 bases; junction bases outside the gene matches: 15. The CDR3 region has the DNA TGTGCCAGCAGGGGGACAGGGATGTCACTGGTGGGCTCTGGGGCCAACGTCCTGACTTTC. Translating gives CASRGTGMSLVGSGANVLTF.

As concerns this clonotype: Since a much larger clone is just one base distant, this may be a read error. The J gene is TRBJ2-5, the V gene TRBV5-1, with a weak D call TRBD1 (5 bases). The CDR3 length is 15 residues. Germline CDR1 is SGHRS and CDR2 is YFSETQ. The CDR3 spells CASSLAGSGQEAQYF. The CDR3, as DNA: TGCGCCAGCAGCTTGGCCGGATCAGGGCAAGAGGCCCAGTACTTC.

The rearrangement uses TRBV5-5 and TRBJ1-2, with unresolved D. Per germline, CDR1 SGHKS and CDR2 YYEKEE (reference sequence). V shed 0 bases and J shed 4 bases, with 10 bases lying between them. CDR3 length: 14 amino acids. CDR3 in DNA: TGTGCCAGCAGCTTGGTATCAAGGAGCTATGGCTACACCTTC. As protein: CASSLVSRSYGYTF.

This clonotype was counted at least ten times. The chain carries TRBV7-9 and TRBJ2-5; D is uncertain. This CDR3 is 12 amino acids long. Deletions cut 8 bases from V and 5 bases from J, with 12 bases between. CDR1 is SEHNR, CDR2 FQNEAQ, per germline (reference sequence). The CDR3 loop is CASSLVGETQYF. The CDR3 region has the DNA TGTGCCAGCTCCCTCGTAGGGGAGACCCAGTACTTC. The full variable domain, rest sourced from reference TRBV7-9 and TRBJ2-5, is DTGVSQNPRHKITKRGQNVTFRCDPISEHNRLYWYRQTLGQGPEFLTYFQNEAQLEKSRLLSDRFSAERPKGSFSTLEIQRTEQGDSAMYLCASSLVGETQYFGPGTRLLVL.

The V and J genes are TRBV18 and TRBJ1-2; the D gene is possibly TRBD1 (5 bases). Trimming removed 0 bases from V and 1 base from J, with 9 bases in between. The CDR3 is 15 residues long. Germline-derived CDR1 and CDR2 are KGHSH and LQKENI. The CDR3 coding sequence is TGTGCCAGCTCACCACCGGGACGCGATAACTATGGCTACACCTTC. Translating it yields CASSPPGRDNYGYTF.

CDR3 nucleotides: TGCAGCGTTGTAAGAGACGTAGATGGCTACACCTTC. It is translated as CSVVRDVDGYTF. V gene TRBV29-1 combines with J gene TRBJ1-2; D gene uncertain. Germline CDR1 reads SQVTM; CDR2 reads ANQGSEA. The CDR3 length is 12 residues. V lost 4 bases, J lost 6 bases, and 12 bases lay in between.

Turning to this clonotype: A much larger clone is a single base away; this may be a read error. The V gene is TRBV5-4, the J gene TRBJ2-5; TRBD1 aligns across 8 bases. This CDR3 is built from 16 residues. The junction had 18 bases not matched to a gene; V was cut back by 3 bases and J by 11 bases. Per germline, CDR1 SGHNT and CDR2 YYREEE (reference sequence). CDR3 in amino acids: CASSSEGQVAYNEQYF. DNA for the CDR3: TGTGCCAGCAGCTCCGAGGGACAGGTAGCTTACAATGAGCAGTACTTC.

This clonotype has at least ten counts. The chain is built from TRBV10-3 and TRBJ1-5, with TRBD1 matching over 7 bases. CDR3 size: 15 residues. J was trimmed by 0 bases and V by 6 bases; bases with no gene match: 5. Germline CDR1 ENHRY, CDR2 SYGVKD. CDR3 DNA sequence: TGTGCCATCAGAGAGAGACAGGGTAGCAATCAGCCCCAGCATTTT. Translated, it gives CAIRERQGSNQPQHF.

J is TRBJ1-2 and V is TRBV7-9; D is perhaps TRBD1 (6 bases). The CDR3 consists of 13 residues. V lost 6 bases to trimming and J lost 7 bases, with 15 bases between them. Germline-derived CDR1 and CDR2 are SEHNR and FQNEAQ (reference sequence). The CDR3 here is CASSQLGGAGYTF. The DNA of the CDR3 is TGTGCCAGCAGTCAGCTAGGGGGGGCTGGCTACACCTTC.

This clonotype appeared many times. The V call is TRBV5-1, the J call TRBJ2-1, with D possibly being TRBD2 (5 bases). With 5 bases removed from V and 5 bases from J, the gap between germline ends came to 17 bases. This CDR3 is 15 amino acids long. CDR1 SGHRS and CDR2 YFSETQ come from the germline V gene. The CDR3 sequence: CASSGVGSLNNEQFF. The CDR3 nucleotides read TGCGCCAGCAGTGGGGTGGGGAGCTTAAACAATGAGCAGTTCTTC.

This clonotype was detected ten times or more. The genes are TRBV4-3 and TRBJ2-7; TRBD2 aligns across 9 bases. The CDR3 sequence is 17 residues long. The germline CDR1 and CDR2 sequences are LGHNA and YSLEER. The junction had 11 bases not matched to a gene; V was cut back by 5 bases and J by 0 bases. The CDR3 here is CASSRSSGVRNSYEQYF. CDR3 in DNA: TGCGCCAGCAGCAGGTCTAGCGGGGTACGCAACTCCTACGAGCAGTACTTC.

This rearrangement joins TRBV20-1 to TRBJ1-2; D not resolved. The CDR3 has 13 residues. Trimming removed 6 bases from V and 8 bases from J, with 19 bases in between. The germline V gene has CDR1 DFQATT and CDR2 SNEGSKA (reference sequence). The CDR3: CSASTPFGKGYTF. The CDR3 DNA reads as TGCAGTGCGAGTACGCCTTTTGGGAAAGGCTACACCTTC.

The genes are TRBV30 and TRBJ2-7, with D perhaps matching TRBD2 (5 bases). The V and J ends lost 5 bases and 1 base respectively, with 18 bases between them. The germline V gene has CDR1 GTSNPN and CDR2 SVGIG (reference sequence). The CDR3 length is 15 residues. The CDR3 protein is CAWRQASLFSYEQYF. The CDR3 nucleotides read TGTGCCTGGCGCCAAGCTAGCCTCTTTTCCTACGAGCAGTACTTC.

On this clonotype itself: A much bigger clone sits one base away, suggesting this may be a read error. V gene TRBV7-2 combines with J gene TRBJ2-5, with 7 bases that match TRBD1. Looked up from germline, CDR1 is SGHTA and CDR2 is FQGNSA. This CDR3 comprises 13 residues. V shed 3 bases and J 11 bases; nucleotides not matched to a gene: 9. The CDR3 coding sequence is TGTGCCAGCAGCTTCACAGGGGTCGATGAGCAGTACTTC. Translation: CASSFTGVDEQYF. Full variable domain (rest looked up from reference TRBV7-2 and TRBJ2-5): GAGVSQSPSNKVTEKGKDVELRCDPISGHTALYWYRQSLGQGLEFLIYFQGNSAPDKSGLPSDRFSAERTGGSVSTLTIQRTQQEDSAVYLCASSFTGVDEQYFGPGTRLLVL.

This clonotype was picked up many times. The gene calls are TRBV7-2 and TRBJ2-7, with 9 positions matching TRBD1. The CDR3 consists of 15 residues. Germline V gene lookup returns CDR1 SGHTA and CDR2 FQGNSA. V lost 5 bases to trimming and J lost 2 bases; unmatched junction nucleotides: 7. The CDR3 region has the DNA TGTGCCAGCAGCACCTTGGGGACAGGGCCCTACGAGCAGTACTTC. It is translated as CASSTLGTGPYEQYF.

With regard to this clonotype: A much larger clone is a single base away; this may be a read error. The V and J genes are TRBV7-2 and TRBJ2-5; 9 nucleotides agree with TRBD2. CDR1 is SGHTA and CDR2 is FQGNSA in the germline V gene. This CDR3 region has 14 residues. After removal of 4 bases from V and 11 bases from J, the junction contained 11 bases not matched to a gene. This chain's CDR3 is CTSSSGLAYNEQYF. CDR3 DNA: TGTACCAGCAGCTCGGGACTAGCCTACAATGAGCAGTACTTC. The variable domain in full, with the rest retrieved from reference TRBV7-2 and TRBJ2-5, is GAGVSQSPSNKVTEKGKDVELRCDPISGHTALYWYRQSLGQGLEFLIYFQGNSAPDKSGLPSDRFSAERTGGSVSTLTIQRTQQEDSAVYLCTSSSGLAYNEQYFGPGTRLLVL.

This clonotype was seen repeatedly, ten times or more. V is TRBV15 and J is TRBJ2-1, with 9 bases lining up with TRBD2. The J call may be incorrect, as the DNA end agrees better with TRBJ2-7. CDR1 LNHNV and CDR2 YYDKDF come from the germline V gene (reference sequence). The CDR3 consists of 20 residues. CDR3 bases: TGTGCCACCAGACTCGGGTTGCTAGCGGGGTCCATAAGCTCCTACAATGAGCAGTACTTC. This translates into CATRLGLLAGSISSYNEQYF.

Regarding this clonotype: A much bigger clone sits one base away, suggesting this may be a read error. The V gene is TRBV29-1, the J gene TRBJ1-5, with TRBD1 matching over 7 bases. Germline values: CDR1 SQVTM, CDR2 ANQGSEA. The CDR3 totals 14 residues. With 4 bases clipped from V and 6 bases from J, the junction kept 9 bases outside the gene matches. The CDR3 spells CSVGGQRDGQPQHF. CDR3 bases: TGCAGCGTTGGGGGACAGAGGGACGGTCAGCCCCAGCATTTT. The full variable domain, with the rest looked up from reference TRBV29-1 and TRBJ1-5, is SAVISQKPSRDICQRGTSLTIQCQVDSQVTMMFWYRQQPGQSLTLIATANQGSEATYESGFVIDKFPISRPNLTFSTLTVSNMSPEDSSIYLCSVGGQRDGQPQHFGDGTRLSIL.

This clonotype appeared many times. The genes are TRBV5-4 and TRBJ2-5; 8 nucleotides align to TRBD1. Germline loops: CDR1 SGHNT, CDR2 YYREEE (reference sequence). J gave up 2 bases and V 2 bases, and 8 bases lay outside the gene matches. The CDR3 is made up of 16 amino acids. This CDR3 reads CASSLAGTGQQETQYF. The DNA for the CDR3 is TGTGCCAGCAGCTTAGCCGGGACAGGACAACAAGAGACCCAGTACTTC.

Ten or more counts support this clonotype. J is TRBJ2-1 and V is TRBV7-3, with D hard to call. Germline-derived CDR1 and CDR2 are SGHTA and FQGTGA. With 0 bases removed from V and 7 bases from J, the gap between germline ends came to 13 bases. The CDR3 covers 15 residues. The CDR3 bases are TGTGCCAGCAGCTTAACCGGGCTAGGAGAGAATGAGCAGTTCTTC. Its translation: CASSLTGLGENEQFF.

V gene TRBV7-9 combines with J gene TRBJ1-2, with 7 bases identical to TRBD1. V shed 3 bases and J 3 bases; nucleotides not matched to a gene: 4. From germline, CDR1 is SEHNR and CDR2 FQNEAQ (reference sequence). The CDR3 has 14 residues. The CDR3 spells CASSLTGMDYGYTF. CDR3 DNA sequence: TGTGCCAGCAGCTTGACAGGGATGGACTATGGCTACACCTTC. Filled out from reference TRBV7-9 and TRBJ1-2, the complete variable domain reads DTGVSQNPRHKITKRGQNVTFRCDPISEHNRLYWYRQTLGQGPEFLTYFQNEAQLEKSRLLSDRFSAERPKGSFSTLEIQRTEQGDSAMYLCASSLTGMDYGYTFGSGTRLTVV.

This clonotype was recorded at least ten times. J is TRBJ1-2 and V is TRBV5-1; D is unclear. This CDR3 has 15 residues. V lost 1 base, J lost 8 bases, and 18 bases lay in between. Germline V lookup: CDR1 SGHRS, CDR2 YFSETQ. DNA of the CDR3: TGCGCCAGCAGCTTGATGTCCCCCAGTCTTAGCGGCTACACCTTC. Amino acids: CASSLMSPSLSGYTF. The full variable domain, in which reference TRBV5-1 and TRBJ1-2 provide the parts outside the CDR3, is KAGVTQTPRYLIKTRGQQVTLSCSPISGHRSVSWYQQTPGQGLQFLFEYFSETQRNKGNFPGRFSGRQFSNSRSEMNVSTLELGDSALYLCASSLMSPSLSGYTFGSGTRLTVV.

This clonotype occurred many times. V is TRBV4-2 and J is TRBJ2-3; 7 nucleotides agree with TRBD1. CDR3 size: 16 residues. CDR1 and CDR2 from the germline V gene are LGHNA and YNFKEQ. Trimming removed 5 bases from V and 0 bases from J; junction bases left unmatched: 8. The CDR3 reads CASSDIRDSSTDTQYF. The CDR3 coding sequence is TGTGCCAGCAGCGACATCCGGGACAGTAGCACAGATACGCAGTATTTT.

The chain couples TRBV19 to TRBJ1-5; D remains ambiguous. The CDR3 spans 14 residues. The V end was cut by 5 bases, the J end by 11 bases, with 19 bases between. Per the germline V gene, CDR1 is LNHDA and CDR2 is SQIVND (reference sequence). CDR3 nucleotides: TGTGCCAGTAGTGTCCCCGGACGGAGCCGGACCCAGCATTTT. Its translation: CASSVPGRSRTQHF. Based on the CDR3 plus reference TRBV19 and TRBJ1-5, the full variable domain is DGGITQSPKYLFRKEGQNVTLSCEQNLNHDAMYWYRQDPGQGLRLIYYSQIVNDFQKGDIAEGYSVSREKKESFPLTVTSAQKNPTAFYLCASSVPGRSRTQHFGDGTRLSIL.

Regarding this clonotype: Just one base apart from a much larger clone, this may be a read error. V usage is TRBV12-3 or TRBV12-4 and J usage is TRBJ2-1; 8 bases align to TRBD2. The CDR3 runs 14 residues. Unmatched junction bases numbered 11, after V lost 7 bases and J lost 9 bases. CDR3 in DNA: TGTGCCAGCAAGTGGGAGAGCGGGGGCTCTGAGCAGTTCTTC. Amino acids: CASKWESGGSEQFF.